One T cell receptor beta chain is described in this entry. This CDR3 has 13 amino acids. V was clipped by 2 bases and J by 4 bases, with 9 bases between them. The germline V gene encodes CDR1 KGHSH and CDR2 LQKENI. The repertoire was sequenced with immunoSEQ multiplex PCR; TCRdb's copy has only in-frame clones and lacks some. Here the sample spans about 350,000 clones, about nine tenths being singletons. These data belong to a study of Ad26.COV2.S vaccination and SARS-CoV-2 variants. Study background: Ad26.COV2.S given intramuscularly, once or twice 56 days apart.

The sample's treatment: 15 to 20 received Ad26.COV2.S at low or high dose, single or two shots; roughly five received placebo; per-sample allocation not given. Vaccine and placebo recipients were sampled on day 63 after the first injection. The chain has TRBV18 and TRBJ2-7; TRBD2 might be the D (5 bases). The material sequenced was peripheral blood, taken in a trial of Ad26.COV2.S vaccine versus placebo. The TCR was taken from a person aged 18-65 years who received the Ad26.COV2.S COVID-19 vaccine or a placebo. The CDR3 region is CASSPVEGYEQYF. The CDR3, as DNA: TGTGCCAGCTCACCAGTCGAGGGTTACGAGCAGTACTTC.